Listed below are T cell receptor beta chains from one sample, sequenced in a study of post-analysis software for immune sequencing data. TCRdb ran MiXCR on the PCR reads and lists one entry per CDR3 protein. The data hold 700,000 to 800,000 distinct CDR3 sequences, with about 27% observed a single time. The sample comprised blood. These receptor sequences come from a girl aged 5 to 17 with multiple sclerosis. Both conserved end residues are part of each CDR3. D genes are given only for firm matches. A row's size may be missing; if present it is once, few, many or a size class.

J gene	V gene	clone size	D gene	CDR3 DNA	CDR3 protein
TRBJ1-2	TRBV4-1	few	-	TGCGCCAGCAGCCAAGCCGCCGGCCGCGGACGGCCCTATGGCTACACCTTC	CASSQAAGRGRPYGYTF
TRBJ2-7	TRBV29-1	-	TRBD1	TGCAGCGTTGAAGATTGGGTGACAGGGCGCTACGAGCAGTACTTC	CSVEDWVTGRYEQYF
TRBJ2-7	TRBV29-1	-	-	TGCAGCGTTTTAAAAACGGGAGAGCAGTACTTC	CSVLKTGEQYF
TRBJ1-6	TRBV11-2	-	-	TGTGCCAGCAGCTCAAGGACAGTTAATAATTCACCCCTCCACTTT	CASSSRTVNNSPLHF
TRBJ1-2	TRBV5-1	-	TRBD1	TGCGCCAGCAGCACAAATCGGGACAGGGTAACTGGCTACACCTTC	CASSTNRDRVTGYTF
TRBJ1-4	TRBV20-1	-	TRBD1	TGCAGTGCGGGACAGGGGTGGGAGGAAAAACTGTTTTTT	CSAGQGWEEKLFF
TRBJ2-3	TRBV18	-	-	TGTGCCAGCTCACCATCGGGCTCCCCCCCCGATACGCAGTATTTT	CASSPSGSPPDTQYF
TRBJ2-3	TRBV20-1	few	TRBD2	TGCAGTGCCACGGGACTAGCGGGAGTGGGAGATACGCAGTATTTT	CSATGLAGVGDTQYF
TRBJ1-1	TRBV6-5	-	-	TGTGCCAGCAGCGCGTTAGGGGCAGGGACTGAAGCTTTCTTT	CASSALGAGTEAFF
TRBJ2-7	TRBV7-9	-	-	TGTGCCCCAGCCCGCGTGTCCCCTTCCTACGAGCAGTACTTC	CAPARVSPSYEQYF
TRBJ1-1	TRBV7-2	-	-	TGTGCCAGCAGCTTAGACGCTGGGGGGACTGAAGCTTTCTTT	CASSLDAGGTEAFF
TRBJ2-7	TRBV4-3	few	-	TGCGCCAGCAGCCAAGATCATGGGCAGTCCTACGAGCAGTACTTC	CASSQDHGQSYEQYF
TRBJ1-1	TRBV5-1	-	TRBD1	TGCGCCAGCAGAAGGGACAGGGTTTTCGCTGAAGCTTTCTTT	CASRRDRVFAEAFF
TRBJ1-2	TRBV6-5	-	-	TGTGCCAGCAGTCCCGTTTCCCACCTGGACGGCTACACCTTC	CASSPVSHLDGYTF
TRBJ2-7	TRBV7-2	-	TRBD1	TGTGCCAGCAGCTTAGGGACAGGGGCAACCTACGAGCAGTACTTC	CASSLGTGATYEQYF
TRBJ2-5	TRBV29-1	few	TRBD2	TGCACAAGCGGGGGGGCCGGAGGAGAGACCCAGTACTTC	CTSGGAGGETQYF
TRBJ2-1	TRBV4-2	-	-	TGTGCCAGCAGCCCAGATATGGGGGGGCCCCCCTACAATGAGCAGTTCTTC	CASSPDMGGPPYNEQFF
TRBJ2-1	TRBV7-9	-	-	TGTGCCAGCCTAACAGGCTACAATGAGCAGTTCTTC	CASLTGYNEQFF
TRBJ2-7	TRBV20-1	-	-	TGCAGTGTGGGCGGGACAGTGGATACCTACGAGCAGTACTTC	CSVGGTVDTYEQYF
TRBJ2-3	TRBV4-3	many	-	TGCGCCAGCAGCAGTGCGGGGACAGATACGCAGTATTTT	CASSSAGTDTQYF
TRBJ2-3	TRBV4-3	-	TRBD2	TGCGCCAGCAGCCAAGAATCGGGCCTAGCGGGTTTTGATACGCAGTATTTT	CASSQESGLAGFDTQYF
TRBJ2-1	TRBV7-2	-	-	TGTGCCAACAGCATTAACGGTGGGAATGAGCAGTTCTTC	CANSINGGNEQFF
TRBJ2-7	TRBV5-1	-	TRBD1	TGCGCCAGCAGCGCTCACAGGGGGCGCTGGGACGAGCAGTACTTC	CASSAHRGRWDEQYF
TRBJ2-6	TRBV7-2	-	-	TGTGCCAGCAGCCGACAGGTTCAAAGCTCTGGGGCCAACGTCCTGACTTTC	CASSRQVQSSGANVLTF
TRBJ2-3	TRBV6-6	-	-	TGTGCCAGCAGTTACTCGGCGCAGTTCGATACGCAGTATTTT	CASSYSAQFDTQYF
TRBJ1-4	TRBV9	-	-	TGTGCCAGCAGCGTAATGGGATCCGCAACTAATGAAAAACTGTTTTTT	CASSVMGSATNEKLFF
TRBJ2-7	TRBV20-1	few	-	TGCAGTGGGACGGGCGACAACTACGAGCAGTACTTC	CSGTGDNYEQYF
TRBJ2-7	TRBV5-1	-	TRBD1	TGCGCCAGCAGCGGGAAGGGGGCGAACTCCTACGAGCGGTACTTC	CASSGKGANSYERYF
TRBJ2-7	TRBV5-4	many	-	TGTGCCAGCAGCTTTTTGTACAACGAGCAGTACTTC	CASSFLYNEQYF
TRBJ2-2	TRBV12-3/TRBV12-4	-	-	TGTGCCAGCAGTTTAGACAGTATCGACACCGGGGAGCTGTTTTTT	CASSLDSIDTGELFF
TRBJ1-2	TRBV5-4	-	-	TGTGCCAGCAGCTTCGTCAGATTGTCTGGCTACACCTTC	CASSFVRLSGYTF
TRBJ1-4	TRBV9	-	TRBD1	TGTGCCAGCAGCGCCCGGACAGGGGGCAATGAAAAACTGTTTTTT	CASSARTGGNEKLFF
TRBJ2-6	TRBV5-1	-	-	TGCGCCAGCAGCTTAGGACATATGGGGGCCAACGTCCTGACTTTC	CASSLGHMGANVLTF
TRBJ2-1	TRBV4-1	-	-	TGCGCCAGCAGCTCCAGCCACAATGAGCAGTTCTTC	CASSSSHNEQFF
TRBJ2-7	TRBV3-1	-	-	TGTGCCAGCAGCCAAAGGACACCTCTATCGGAGCAGTACTTC	CASSQRTPLSEQYF
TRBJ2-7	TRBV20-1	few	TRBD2	TGCAGTGCTAGAGATTGGGGTAGCGGGAACTACGAGCAGTACTTC	CSARDWGSGNYEQYF
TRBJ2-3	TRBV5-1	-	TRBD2	TGCGCCAGCAGCCCCAGGACTAGCGGGGGTAGGACAGATACGCAGTATTTT	CASSPRTSGGRTDTQYF
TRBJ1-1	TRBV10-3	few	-	TGTGCCATCGATCGGCAGAGCACTGAAGCTTTCTTT	CAIDRQSTEAFF
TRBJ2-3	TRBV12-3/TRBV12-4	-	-	TGTGCCAGCAGTCACGCTGTCGGCAAGGCTCGCACAGATACGCAGTATTTT	CASSHAVGKARTDTQYF
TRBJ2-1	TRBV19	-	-	TGTGCCAGTAGTATAGCATACAATGAGCAGTTCTTC	CASSIAYNEQFF
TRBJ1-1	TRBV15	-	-	TGTGCCACCAGCCCCAGTGGAGGGCGGGGAGCTGGATCTTTCTTT	CATSPSGGRGAGSFF
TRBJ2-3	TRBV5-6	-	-	TGTGCCAGCAGCTTGCCAGGGGAAGCAAGTACGCAGTATTTT	CASSLPGEASTQYF